Each of the 15 T cell receptor beta chains below was sequenced from the same sample in a study of T-cell reconstitution after alpha-beta-depleted transplantation in children. TCRbeta library construction was performed incorporating unique molecular identifiers. TCRdb recomputed calls from the PCR reads with MiXCR, one row per CDR3 protein. Of about 980,000 distinct CDR3 sequences in the sample, about 29% were seen once. The sequences come from PBMCs, mostly from graft donor cells, collected 360 days after TCRalphabeta/CD19-depleted stem cell transplant. The receptors derive from a boy less than two years old who had a stem cell transplant for SCID, so the T cells may come from the graft donor.

This clonotype occurred a few times. V is TRBV7-2 and J is TRBJ2-1, with 10 bases identical to TRBD2. V lost 5 bases to trimming and J lost 0 bases; unmatched junction nucleotides: 10. The CDR3 sequence is 18 residues long. Germline V gives CDR1 SGHTA, CDR2 FQGNSA. The CDR3 loop reads CASSPLYSGGSSYNEQFF. CDR3 coding DNA: TGTGCCAGCAGCCCCCTATATAGCGGGGGGAGCTCCTACAATGAGCAGTTCTTC. The full variable domain, rest sourced from reference TRBV7-2 and TRBJ2-1, is GAGVSQSPSNKVTEKGKDVELRCDPISGHTALYWYRQSLGQGLEFLIYFQGNSAPDKSGLPSDRFSAERTGGSVSTLTIQRTQQEDSAVYLCASSPLYSGGSSYNEQFFGPGTRLTVL.

CDR3 nucleotide sequence: TGCAGCGTTGAGCTAGGGGCCGGACAGCCCCAGCATTTT. This translates into CSVELGAGQPQHF. This rearrangement joins TRBV29-1 to TRBJ1-5; TRBD1 is a possible D gene (5 bases). The germline gives CDR1 SQVTM, CDR2 ANQGSEA. This CDR3 has 13 residues. With 3 bases removed from V and 7 bases from J, the gap between germline ends came to 13 bases.

This clonotype was picked up one time. The rearrangement joins TRBV12-3 or TRBV12-4 to TRBJ1-4; D not resolved. The V gene lost 0 bases and the J gene lost 6 bases, with 11 bases spanning the gap. CDR3 length equals 15 residues. CDR3 DNA sequence: TGTGCCAGCAGTTTAGCGCTAGGCGGAGATGAAAAACTGTTTTTT. Translation: CASSLALGGDEKLFF.

The V gene is TRBV24-1, the J gene TRBJ2-7; tentative D call: TRBD2 (5 bases). V lost 3 bases, J lost 7 bases, and 12 bases lay in between. Germline CDR1 KGHDR, CDR2 SFDVKD. The CDR3 extends over 13 amino acids. Here the CDR3 reads CATSDGPGVEQYF. The CDR3 DNA is TGTGCCACCAGTGATGGACCCGGGGTTGAGCAGTACTTC.

Of note for this clonotype: The missing conserved phenylalanine or tryptophan at the end of this CDR3 makes a read error likely. CDR3 residues: CASSRDSSGNTIYV. The CDR3 DNA is TGTGCCAGCAGTCGGGACAGCTCTGGAAACACCATATATGTT. The V gene is TRBV28, the J gene TRBJ1-3, with 7 nucleotides matching TRBD1. The CDR3 runs to 14 residues. Germline V gene lookup returns CDR1 MDHEN and CDR2 SYDVKM. Losses at the gene ends were 5 bases for V and 0 bases for J; bases not matched to a gene: 1.

V gene TRBV5-1 combines with J gene TRBJ2-1; 7 nucleotides agree with TRBD1. The CDR3 is 15 amino acids. The germline gives CDR1 SGHRS, CDR2 YFSETQ. With V trimmed by 4 bases and J by 6 bases, 10 bases remained unmatched. The CDR3: CASSTSTGPGNEQFF. The DNA for the CDR3 is TGCGCCAGCAGCACATCGACAGGGCCCGGCAATGAGCAGTTCTTC.

The chain combines TRBV20-1 with TRBJ2-3; D gene uncertain. In germline, CDR1 is DFQATT, CDR2 SNEGSKA (reference sequence). Trimming took 6 bases from V and 4 from J, leaving 14 bases between them. CDR3 length: 13 residues. CDR3 loop: CSAAQIVSDTQYF. The DNA of the CDR3 is TGCAGTGCCGCTCAAATAGTCTCAGATACGCAGTATTTT.

This clonotype was found a few times. This sequence joins TRBV29-1 and TRBJ2-5; TRBD1 matches 7 bases. This CDR3 spans 12 amino acids. CDR1 SQVTM and CDR2 ANQGSEA come from the germline V gene. The V and J ends lost 6 bases and 4 bases, in that order; junction bases with no gene match: 5. The CDR3 loop reads CSVHHRGETQYF. Here the CDR3 DNA reads TGCAGCGTACACCACAGGGGAGAGACCCAGTACTTC. Full variable domain (rest looked up from reference TRBV29-1 and TRBJ2-5): SAVISQKPSRDICQRGTSLTIQCQVDSQVTMMFWYRQQPGQSLTLIATANQGSEATYESGFVIDKFPISRPNLTFSTLTVSNMSPEDSSIYLCSVHHRGETQYFGPGTRLLVL.

The chain couples TRBV10-3 to TRBJ2-7, with 10 bases that match TRBD1. The CDR3 has 16 residues. With V trimmed by 3 bases and J by 2 bases, 7 bases remained unmatched. Germline V CDR1 and CDR2: ENHRY, SYGVKD. Here the CDR3 DNA reads TGTGCCATCAGTGAAAATGGTGGGACAGGGGCCTACGAGCAGTACTTC. This gives the protein CAISENGGTGAYEQYF.

The V and J genes are TRBV12-3 or TRBV12-4 and TRBJ1-5; D is undetermined. This CDR3 contains 14 residues. Trimming cost V 1 base and J 5 bases, with 9 bases left between them. The CDR3 bases are TGTGCCAGCAGTTTAGAGGTGGGTGATCAGCCCCAGCATTTT. This sequence encodes CASSLEVGDQPQHF.

Only a few counts were recorded for this clonotype. The rearrangement joins TRBV5-1 to TRBJ2-1, with D perhaps matching TRBD1 (6 bases). Germline V CDR1 and CDR2: SGHRS, YFSETQ. The CDR3 length is 14 residues. Trimming stripped 4 bases from V and 7 bases from J, with 15 bases between. The CDR3 DNA is TGCGCCAGCAGCGGAATACAGGGTTGGAATGAGCAGTTCTTC. It codes for CASSGIQGWNEQFF.

CDR3 in amino acids: CASGPRGPYEQYF. The CDR3 nucleotides read TGTGCTAGTGGTCCCAGGGGTCCCTACGAGCAGTACTTC. The chain joins TRBV12-5 to TRBJ2-7; weak D call: TRBD1 (6 bases). The CDR3 is made up of 13 amino acids. The V end lost 5 bases, the J end lost 2 bases, and 10 bases lay between the germline ends. CDR1 is LGHNT, CDR2 FRNRAP, per germline. Full variable domain (outside the CDR3, taken from reference TRBV12-5 and TRBJ2-7): DARVTQTPRHKVTEMGQEVTMRCQPILGHNTVFWYRQTMMQGLELLAYFRNRAPLDDSGMPKDRFSAEMPDATLATLKIQPSEPRDSAVYFCASGPRGPYEQYFGPGTRLTVT.

V and J are TRBV12-3 or TRBV12-4 and TRBJ2-7, with 7 bases aligning to TRBD1. Germline trimming cut 2 bases from V and 0 bases from J; bases unmatched to any gene: 7. The CDR3 consists of 16 residues. The CDR3 bases are TGTGCCAGCAGTTTAAGGATACAGGGGCCCTCCTACGAGCAGTACTTC. Translation gives CASSLRIQGPSYEQYF.

V usage is TRBV6-1 and J usage is TRBJ2-2; 8 bases fit TRBD2. Germline assignment: CDR1 MNHNS and CDR2 SASEGT. Trimming removed 7 bases from V and 5 bases from J; junction bases left unmatched: 12. This CDR3 is 16 amino acids long. CDR3 in DNA: TGTGCCAGCACCACTTCGGGGGGGCTTGGGACCGGGGAGCTGTTTTTT. It yields the protein CASTTSGGLGTGELFF.

This clonotype turned up a few times. V and J are TRBV9 and TRBJ1-1; D not certain. CDR3 length: 13 residues. Between the trimmed V and J ends, which lost 0 bases and 6 bases, there was a span of 9 bases. Germline CDR1 and CDR2: SGDLS and YYNGEE. Written as DNA, the CDR3 is TGTGCCAGCAGCGTAGACGGAGTCGCTGAAGCTTTCTTT. Protein: CASSVDGVAEAFF. Full variable domain (remainder filled in from reference TRBV9 and TRBJ1-1): DSGVTQTPKHLITATGQRVTLRCSPRSGDLSVYWYQQSLDQGLQFLIQYYNGEERAKGNILERFSAQQFPDLHSELNLSSLELGDSALYFCASSVDGVAEAFFGQGTRLTVV.